This T cell receptor beta chain stems from a study of cytomegalovirus exposure and HLA in healthy donors (dated by TCRdb to the late 2010s). In the study overall: According to an earlier analysis of 550 to 750 of the donors, about 190 million T cells yielded 90 million to 140 million unique TCR beta sequences and around 300 Gb of sequence data. HLA typing included class I and class II loci at four-digit resolution. The number of donors typed differed by locus, with 629-630 for A, B, C, DRB1 and DQB1, 522 for DQA1, over 600 for DPA1, and around 450 for DPB1. Roughly 300 gigabases of sequencing data and tens of millions of unique TCR sequences were included in an early release covering about 600 HLA-typed donors. Across 300 to 500 genotyped donors of the cohort, an average of roughly 200,000 unique TCR beta nucleotide sequences per donor were sequenced, and approximately 17% of those sequences were non-productive. All discovery cohort repertoires had been generated on a single sequencing platform. Alongside the repertoire data, information on donor age, sex, ethnicity and CMV serostatus was compiled. In the later analysis, no new phenotypic data were used to find candidate immune exposures; instead, reliance was placed on TCR beta sequences and their occurrence across donors. The study profiled the T cell repertoires of hundreds of subjects by immunosequencing and related them to cytomegalovirus serostatus. An earlier analysis of 587 of the donors applied high-throughput TCR beta sequencing to assess whether each TCR beta V gene segment acted as functional or pseudogenic. Of the roughly 390 genotyped donors, approximately 83% fell in the genetic ancestry cluster associated with self-reported Caucasian donors. The study aimed to test whether signatures of past pathogen exposure could be identified by cataloging public T cell receptors. In a later genetic analysis, genome-wide SNP genotypes for about three fifths of the roughly 670 donors were used, and that subset was treated as a discovery cohort. In a later analysis, previously published TCR beta repertoires from fewer than 750 donors were re-analyzed and high-resolution HLA genotyping was added so that TCR occurrence patterns could be studied. Roughly five DR-DQ haplotypes were handled as single units for association and clustering, since linkage in the cohort was strong. Besides the first cohort of some 670 subjects, a separate validation cohort made up of 120 different subjects was used. To predict cytomegalovirus infection status, the study combined high-throughput TCR immunosequencing, statistical association of individual TCRs with disease status, and machine learning. Results and caveats for the whole study, not just this receptor: A later genetic analysis reported fewer N-insertions in productive TCRs among donors in an Asian-associated ancestry cluster than the roughly 670-donor mean. In a later analysis, several top co-occurrence clusters were reported to appear linked to parvovirus B19, influenza, CMV and Epstein-Barr virus. The authors suggested that the approach could potentially be generalized to other disease states and immunological phenotypes. In an earlier analysis of some 500 of the donors, most TCR beta V segments appeared in productive rearrangements about 90% or about 30% of the time, broadly matching IMGT annotations. Because the 87-base-pair reads could not distinguish some IMGT-functional V segments, including TRBV6-2 and TRBV6-3, those segments were excluded. Because some donors lacked HLA typing at each locus, the association tests relied only on the typed subset. Most TCR sequences were observed very rarely across donors, whereas some public TCRs were present in many individuals. About 15 rarely observed V segments, including chromosome 9 orphons, were excluded from the earlier analysis of some 590 of the donors because counts were too low. A later analysis associated about 17,000 TCR beta sequences with specific HLA alleles at a false discovery rate of 0.05. Cytomegalovirus status was reported to be diagnosed by the classifier with high specificity and sensitivity in both the original and validation cohorts. When HLA alleles, especially DR and DQ, strongly co-occurred, TCR associations were difficult to assign to individual alleles. A cluster of highly shared sequence variants was judged likely to be a technical artifact of the sequencing pipeline. A later analysis found that HLA-associated TCR beta chains were more clonally expanded and had lower generation probabilities than equally common non-associated chains. Linkage disequilibrium might explain the correlated functional status among segregating V segments, but an unknown experimental factor could not be ruled out. A further reported finding was that TCR beta sequences accurately predicted the HLA-A and HLA-B alleles for most subjects in the first cohort. In a later genetic analysis, a missense DCLRE1C variant was associated with V-gene and J-gene trimming of TCR beta chains, and the association was replicated in an independent cohort. The only immune exposure information available for the cohort was CMV serostatus. The presence/absence analyses assumed that sequencing depth was roughly uniform across donors, and that assumption may not be true. This cohort had only TCR beta chains sequenced, and the lack of alpha or paired-chain data limited which features could be detected. A few of the identified cytomegalovirus-associated TCR beta chains were confirmed in vitro to be specific for cytomegalovirus antigens. In a later analysis, most CMV-associated TCR beta chains were found to appear HLA-restricted, with HLA associations seemingly driven largely by CMV exposure. According to a later analysis, TCR association rates differed among HLA loci, with DRB1 alleles showing the most associated TCRs and HLA-C alleles showing the fewest. The study listed 150 to 200 TCR beta chains as associated with cytomegalovirus.

Concerning this clone itself: Its antigen specificity is not known. Qualities for individual bases were not recorded, and no much larger clone is one base off.

Library creation used the immunoSEQ multiplex PCR assay. For the multiplex PCR, a mixture combining 60 forward primers for TCR Vbeta segments and 13 reverse primers for TCR Jbeta segments was used. The CDR3 region of rearranged TCR beta genes was amplified from genomic DNA by a multiplex PCR assay. On the Illumina HiSeq System, the amplified TCR beta libraries were sequenced as 87-base-pair reads. As for how the authors treated the data: A later analysis counted tens of millions of unique TCR beta chains across the 670 or so repertoires, and around 9.9 million of these chains were shared by at least two donors. Raw reads were error-corrected and collapsed into unique sequences with a nearest-neighbor algorithm that merged closely related sequences to remove PCR and sequencing errors. CDR3 sequences were aligned to IMGT reference sequences to assign V, D and J gene segments. For a sequence to be retained, at least a six-nucleotide match to both a V gene segment and a J gene segment was required. A rearrangement counted as productive if the CDR3 had no stop codons and remained in frame with V and J, and every other rearrangement counted as non-productive. Following IMGT convention, CDR3 was defined as the stretch from the second conserved V-encoded cysteine to the conserved J-encoded phenylalanine. The earlier analysis of fewer than 750 of the donors excluded sequences that lacked an unambiguous match to a single V gene segment. An earlier analysis of over 450 of the donors classified V segments as functional when productive rearrangements were above 56.7% and as segregating when the standard deviation between donors was above 5%. To diagnose cytomegalovirus status from the catalog of TCR beta chain sequences, a statistical classification framework was built. V and J gene assignment, in a later analysis, came from comparing TCR nucleotide sequences with IMGT/GENE-DB human TR gene sequences. In a later analysis, CDR3 sequences and most-parsimonious VDJ recombination scenarios were assigned using the TCRdist pipeline. In a later analysis, each TCR beta chain was defined by its CDR3 amino acid sequence together with its V-gene family, and reads lacking a unique V-gene family were excluded. To address suspected cross-contamination and a sequencing artifact, a later analysis removed several hundred highly shared, low-generation-probability nucleotide sequences. In a later analysis, a clonal expansion index was calculated for each public chain from normalized within-repertoire ranks of inferred template counts. A later analysis computed generation probabilities with a VDJ recombination model fitted to out-of-frame rearrangements, and checked the results against IGoR. In a later analysis, TCR-TCR, TCR-HLA and TCR-CMV co-occurrence was scored with hypergeometric tests, and a repertoire-size bias correction was applied to TCR pairs. A later analysis estimated false discovery rates by permuting HLA or CMV assignments 20 times. A later analysis grouped co-occurring TCRs with DBSCAN, adding TCRdist sequence similarity when clustering within HLA-allele-positive subsets. Co-occurrence clustering excluded repertoires with fewer than 30,000 or more than 120,000 public chains, plus five with anomalous nucleotide sharing. The table comes from immuneACCESS by way of TCRdb, which keeps in-frame sequences with V and J called. Part of the clones is missing from these tables; in studies checked, under half for an unresolved V gene and the rest for unknown reasons. V and J calls and clone size come straight from that table; D and trimming were deduced from the DNA. The sample records about 150,000 clones, roughly 77% of which are singletons. Together, the top ten hold 3.5% of the sample.

Per the germline V gene (reference sequence), LNHDA is the CDR1 and SQIVND is the CDR2. The CDR3 numbers 13 residues from cysteine through phenylalanine. The read is trimmed to its CDR3 DNA, 39 bases read in frame from base 1. V and J lose 3 bases and 7 bases, and a span of 10 bases separates them. The cohort was made up of roughly 670 healthy bone marrow donors. At the time of sampling, all cohort members were nominally healthy, though unrecorded immune exposures were likely present. CMV serostatus was recorded as positive for 250 to 300 and negative for about 50% of the roughly 670 cohort members, whereas no CMV serostatus was recorded for the donor in question. Each donor provided a peripheral blood sample, and peripheral blood mononuclear cells were used for TCR beta sequencing. Genomic DNA extraction from the blood cell samples was performed with the Qiagen DNeasy Blood Extraction Kit.

The chain couples TRBV19 to TRBJ2-1; the D gene cannot be named for sure. The clonotype originates from a human donor in good health. Sequenced material: PBMCs. The DNA reads as follows: TGTGCCAGTAGTATGTCTGTGTTGAATGAGCAGTTCTTC. This is translated as CASSMSVLNEQFF.